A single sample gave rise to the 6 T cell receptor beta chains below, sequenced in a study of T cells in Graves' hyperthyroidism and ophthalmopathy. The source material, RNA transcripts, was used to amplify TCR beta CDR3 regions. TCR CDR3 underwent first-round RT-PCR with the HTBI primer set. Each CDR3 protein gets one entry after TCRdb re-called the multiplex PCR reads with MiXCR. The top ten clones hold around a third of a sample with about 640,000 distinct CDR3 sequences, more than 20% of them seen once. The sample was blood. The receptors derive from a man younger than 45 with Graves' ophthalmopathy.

Here the CDR3 reads CASSDGDFRGEQYF. DNA of the CDR3: TGTGCCAGCAGTGACGGGGATTTCCGAGGCGAGCAGTACTTC. The gene calls are TRBV6-2 or TRBV6-3 and TRBJ2-7; a possible D gene is TRBD2 (5 bases). Per germline, CDR1 MNHEY and CDR2 SVGEGT. The V end lost 5 bases, the J end lost 6 bases, and 17 bases lay between the germline ends. The length of the CDR3 is 14 residues.

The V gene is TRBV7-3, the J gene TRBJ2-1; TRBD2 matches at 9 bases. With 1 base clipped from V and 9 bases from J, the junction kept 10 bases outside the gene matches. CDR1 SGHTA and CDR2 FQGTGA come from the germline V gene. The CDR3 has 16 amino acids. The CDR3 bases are TGTGCCAGCAGCTTAAGGGGGAGGGGCGGGAGGGGTGAGCAGTTCTTC. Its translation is CASSLRGRGGRGEQFF.

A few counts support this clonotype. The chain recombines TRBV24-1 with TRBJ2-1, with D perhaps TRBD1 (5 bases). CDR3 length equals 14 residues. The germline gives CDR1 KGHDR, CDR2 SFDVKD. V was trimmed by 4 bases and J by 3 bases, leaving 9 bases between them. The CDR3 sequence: CATSDRQIYNEQFF. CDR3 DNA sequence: TGTGCCACCAGTGACAGACAGATCTACAATGAGCAGTTCTTC.

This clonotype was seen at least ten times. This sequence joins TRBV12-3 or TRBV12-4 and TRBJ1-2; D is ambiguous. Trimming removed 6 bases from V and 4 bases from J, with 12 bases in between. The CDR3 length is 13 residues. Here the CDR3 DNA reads TGTGCCAGCAGCACAGCAACTCCCTATGGCTACACCTTC. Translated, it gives CASSTATPYGYTF.

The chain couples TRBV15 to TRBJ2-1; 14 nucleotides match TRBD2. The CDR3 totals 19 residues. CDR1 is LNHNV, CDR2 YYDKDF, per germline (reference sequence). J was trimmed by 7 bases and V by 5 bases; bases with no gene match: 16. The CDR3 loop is CATSARLTPGTSGRNEQFF. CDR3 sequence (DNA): TGTGCCACCAGCGCAAGGCTAACTCCCGGGACTAGCGGGAGAAATGAGCAGTTCTTC.

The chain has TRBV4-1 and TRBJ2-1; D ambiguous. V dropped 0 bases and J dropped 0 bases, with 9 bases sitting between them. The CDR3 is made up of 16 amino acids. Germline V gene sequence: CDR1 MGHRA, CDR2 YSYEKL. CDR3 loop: CASSQEAESSYNEQFF. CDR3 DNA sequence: TGCGCCAGCAGCCAAGAGGCGGAGAGCTCCTACAATGAGCAGTTCTTC.